A single sample gave rise to the 8 T cell receptor beta chains below, sequenced in a study of T cell responses to AZD1222 COVID-19 vaccine. Using immunoSEQ multiplex PCR, the repertoire was profiled, and TCRdb retains in-frame clones only, with some absent. This table holds roughly 70,000 clones, about four fifths found once. The sequencing used peripheral blood, collected on day 0 of AZD1222 vaccination. Source of these receptors: an adult in good health.

The rearrangement links TRBV5-1 to TRBJ1-3; the D is unclear. Germline V gene lookup returns CDR1 SGHRS and CDR2 YFSETQ. Trimming shortened V by 2 bases and J by 1 base, and 10 bases separated the two germline ends. This CDR3 is 15 amino acids long. CDR3 region: CASSLDTASGNTIYF. CDR3 bases: TGCGCCAGCAGCTTAGACACGGCGTCTGGAAACACCATATATTTT.

This rearrangement joins TRBV5-1 to TRBJ1-1, with a tentative D call TRBD1 (6 bases). In germline, CDR1 is SGHRS, CDR2 YFSETQ. This CDR3 spans 15 amino acids. The V gene lost 6 bases and the J gene lost 2 bases, with 17 bases spanning the gap. This chain's CDR3 is CASIGSRGLNTEAFF. The CDR3 DNA reads TGCGCCAGCATAGGTTCCCGGGGGCTCAACACTGAAGCTTTCTTT.

J is TRBJ1-2 and V is TRBV5-3; D uncertain. TRBV5-3 is labeled an ORF, and its function is uncertain. Deletions cut 0 bases from V and 7 bases from J, with 7 bases between. The CDR3 length is 12 residues. CDR3 residues: CARSLVWAGYTF. As DNA, the CDR3 is TGTGCCAGAAGCTTGGTGTGGGCTGGCTACACCTTC.

This clone was seen just once. This chain connects TRBV28 to TRBJ1-1; possibly TRBD1 for D (5 bases). Looked up from germline, CDR1 is MDHEN and CDR2 is SYDVKM. The CDR3 is 17 amino acids. The germline V and J ends were trimmed by 3 bases and 0 bases, with 17 bases remaining between them. As DNA, the CDR3 is TGTGCCAGCAGTTTTGACAGCCTCTCATTCATGAACACTGAAGCTTTCTTT. As protein: CASSFDSLSFMNTEAFF.

This clone came up a few times. The chain couples TRBV7-9 to TRBJ2-1; D not resolved. This CDR3 contains 12 residues. Germline V gene sequence: CDR1 SEHNR, CDR2 FQNEAQ (reference sequence). V was pared by 3 bases and J by 5 bases, with 5 bases between. CDR3 protein: CASSFPDNEQFF. The CDR3, as DNA: TGTGCCAGCAGCTTTCCGGACAATGAGCAGTTCTTC.

Comment on this clone: The sample contains more than one DNA sequence encoding this CDR3. This sequence joins TRBV5-1 and TRBJ2-7; D gene unclear. There are 14 residues in the CDR3. The germline V gene has CDR1 SGHRS and CDR2 YFSETQ. V lost 4 bases, J lost 2 bases, and 13 bases lay in between. The CDR3 region is CASSVRTDTYEQYF. In DNA, the CDR3 is TGCGCCAGCAGCGTACGGACGGATACCTACGAGCAGTACTTC.

The chain links TRBV9 to TRBJ2-3; unclear D gene. Germline assignment: CDR1 SGDLS and CDR2 YYNGEE. The CDR3 spans 15 residues. With 0 bases removed from V and 0 bases from J, the gap between germline ends came to 8 bases. In DNA form, the CDR3 reads TGTGCCAGCAGCGTAGATGCCACTAGCACAGATACGCAGTATTTT. It yields the protein CASSVDATSTDTQYF.

This chain connects TRBV9 to TRBJ1-1; D gene unclear. With 0 bases removed from V and 3 bases from J, the gap between germline ends came to 12 bases. In germline, CDR1 is SGDLS, CDR2 YYNGEE. The CDR3 runs to 15 residues. CDR3 bases: TGTGCCAGCAGCGTAGCTGGGGATGGGTACACTGAAGCTTTCTTT. Translated, it gives CASSVAGDGYTEAFF.